The entry below gives a single TCR beta chain sequence along with its context. Antigen unknown. The PCR was carried out with 60 Vbeta primers and 13 Jbeta primers. Sequencing was performed with immunoSEQ multiplex PCR; in TCRdb, only in-frame clones are kept and a portion is missing. Among roughly 98,000 clones listed, 77% were seen once. The record originates from a study of cytomegalovirus exposure and HLA in healthy donors. Findings and limits, study-wide: Compared with the roughly 700-donor mean, an Asian-associated ancestry cluster reportedly had fewer N-insertions, according to a later analysis.

This CDR3 has 17 amino acids. Germline lookup yields CDR1 MNHEY and CDR2 SMNVEV (reference sequence). Trimming took 2 bases from V and 7 from J; bases not matched to a gene: 14. Sequenced material: PBMCs. The rearrangement uses TRBV27 and TRBJ1-5, with 7 bases lining up with TRBD1. The source of this sequence is a female donor in good health and CMV-seronegative. CDR3 sequence reads: CASSLGWGRQGEQPQHF. The CDR3 DNA reads as TGTGCCAGCAGTTTAGGATGGGGACGACAGGGTGAACAGCCCCAGCATTTT.